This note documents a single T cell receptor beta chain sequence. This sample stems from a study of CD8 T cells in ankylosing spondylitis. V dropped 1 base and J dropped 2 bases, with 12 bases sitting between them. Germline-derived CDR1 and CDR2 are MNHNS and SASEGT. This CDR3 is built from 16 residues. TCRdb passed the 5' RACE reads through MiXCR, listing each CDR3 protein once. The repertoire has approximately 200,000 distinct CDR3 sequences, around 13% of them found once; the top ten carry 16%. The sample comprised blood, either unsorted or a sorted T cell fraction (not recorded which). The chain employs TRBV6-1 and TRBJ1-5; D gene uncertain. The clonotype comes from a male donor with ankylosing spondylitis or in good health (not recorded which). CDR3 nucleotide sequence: TGTGCCAGCAGTGAAGGGGAGGGTACCGGCAATCAGCCCCAGCATTTT. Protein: CASSEGEGTGNQPQHF.